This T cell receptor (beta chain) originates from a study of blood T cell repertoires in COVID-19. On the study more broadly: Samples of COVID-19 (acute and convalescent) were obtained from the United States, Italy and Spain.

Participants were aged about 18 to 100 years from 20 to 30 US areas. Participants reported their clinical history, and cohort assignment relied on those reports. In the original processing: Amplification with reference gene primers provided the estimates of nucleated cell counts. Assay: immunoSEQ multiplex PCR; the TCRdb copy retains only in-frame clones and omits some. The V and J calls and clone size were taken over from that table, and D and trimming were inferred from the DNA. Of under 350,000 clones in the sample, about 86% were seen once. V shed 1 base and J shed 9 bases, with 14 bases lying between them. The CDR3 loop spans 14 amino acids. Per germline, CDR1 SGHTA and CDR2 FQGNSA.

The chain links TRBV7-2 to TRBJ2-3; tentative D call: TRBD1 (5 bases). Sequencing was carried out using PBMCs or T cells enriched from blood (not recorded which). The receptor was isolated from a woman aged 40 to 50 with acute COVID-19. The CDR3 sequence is CASSLDKGSSTQYF. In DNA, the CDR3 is TGTGCCAGCAGCTTAGATAAGGGGTCCTCAACGCAGTATTTT.